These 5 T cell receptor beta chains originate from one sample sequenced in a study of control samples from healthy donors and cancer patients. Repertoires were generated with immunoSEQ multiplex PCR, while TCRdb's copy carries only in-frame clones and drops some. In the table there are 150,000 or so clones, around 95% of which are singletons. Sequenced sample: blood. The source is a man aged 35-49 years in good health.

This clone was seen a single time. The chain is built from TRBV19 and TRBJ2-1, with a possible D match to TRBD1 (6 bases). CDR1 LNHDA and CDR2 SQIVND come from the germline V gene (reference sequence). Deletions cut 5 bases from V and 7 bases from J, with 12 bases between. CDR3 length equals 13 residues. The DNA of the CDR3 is TGTGCCAGTAGTCTGACAGGACCGAATGAGCAGTTCTTC. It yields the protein CASSLTGPNEQFF. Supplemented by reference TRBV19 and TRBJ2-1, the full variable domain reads DGGITQSPKYLFRKEGQNVTLSCEQNLNHDAMYWYRQDPGQGLRLIYYSQIVNDFQKGDIAEGYSVSREKKESFPLTVTSAQKNPTAFYLCASSLTGPNEQFFGPGTRLTVL.

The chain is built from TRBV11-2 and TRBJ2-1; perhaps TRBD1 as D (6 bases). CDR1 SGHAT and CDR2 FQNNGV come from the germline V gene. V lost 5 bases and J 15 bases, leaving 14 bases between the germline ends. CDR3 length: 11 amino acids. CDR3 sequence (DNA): TGTGCCAGCAGCCTCGACAGGTCTCGGTTCTTC. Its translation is CASSLDRSRFF.

In DNA form, the CDR3 reads TGTGCCAGCAGCTTGTTCAATGAGCAGTTCTTC. Residues: CASSLFNEQFF. The chain has TRBV5-6 and TRBJ2-1; D gene uncertain. The germline V gene encodes CDR1 SGHDT and CDR2 YYEEEE. V gave up 1 base and J gave up 6 bases, with 2 bases separating them. The CDR3 is 11 residues long.

CDR3 in DNA: TGTGCCAGCAGCACTGCCCGACAGGGCTCGGGCAATCAGCCCCAGCATTTT. This codes for CASSTARQGSGNQPQHF. V gene TRBV28 combines with J gene TRBJ1-5; 7 nucleotides agree with TRBD1. Unmatched junction bases numbered 13, after V lost 6 bases and J lost 2 bases. CDR3 size: 17 residues. CDR1 is MDHEN, CDR2 SYDVKM, per germline.

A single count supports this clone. In DNA form, the CDR3 reads TGTGCTAGTGGTTTGACCCGACAGGGAAACAATGAGCAGTTCTTC. This translates into CASGLTRQGNNEQFF. This chain uses TRBV12-5 with TRBJ2-1; TRBD1 aligns across 7 bases. The CDR3 has 15 amino acids. V lost 2 bases to trimming and J lost 5 bases; unmatched junction nucleotides: 6. From germline, CDR1 is LGHNT and CDR2 FRNRAP.